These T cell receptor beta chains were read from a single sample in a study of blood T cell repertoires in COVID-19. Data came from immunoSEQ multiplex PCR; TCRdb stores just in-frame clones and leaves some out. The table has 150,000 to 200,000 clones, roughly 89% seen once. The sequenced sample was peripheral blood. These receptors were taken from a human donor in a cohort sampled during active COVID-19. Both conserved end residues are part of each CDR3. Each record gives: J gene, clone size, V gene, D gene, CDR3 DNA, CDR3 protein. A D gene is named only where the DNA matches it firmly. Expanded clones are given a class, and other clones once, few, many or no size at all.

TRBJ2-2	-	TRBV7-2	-	TGTGCCAGCAGCTCCCTCCCAGGCCCAGTTAACACCGGGGAGCTGTTTTTT	CASSSLPGPVNTGELFF
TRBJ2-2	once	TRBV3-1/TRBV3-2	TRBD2	TGTGCCAGCAGCCGGGCGACTAGCGGGATAATCGGGGAGCTGTTTTTT	CASSRATSGIIGELFF
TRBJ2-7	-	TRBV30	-	TGTGCCTGGAGTCCCCCCGGGGTTCGCGAGCAGTACTTC	CAWSPPGVREQYF
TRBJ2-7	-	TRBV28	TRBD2	TGTGCCAGCAGTTCGTCACTAGCGGGGGGGTTATCCTACGAGCAGTACTTC	CASSSSLAGGLSYEQYF
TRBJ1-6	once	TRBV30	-	TGTGCCTCTACGACAAGGGGAGGGACAAATTCACCCCTCCACTTT	CASTTRGGTNSPLHF
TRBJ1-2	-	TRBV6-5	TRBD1	TGTGCCAGCAGGCTAACAGGGGGCGGCTACACCTTC	CASRLTGGGYTF
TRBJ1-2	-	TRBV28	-	TGTGCCAGCAGTTCCAGGCCCCTCCGGAACTATGGCTACACCTTC	CASSSRPLRNYGYTF
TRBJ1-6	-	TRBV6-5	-	TGTGCCCTCGGGTCCTATAATTCACCCCTCCACTTT	CALGSYNSPLHF
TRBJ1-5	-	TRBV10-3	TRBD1	TGTGCCATCAGCTCTGACAGGGGGCTTCAGCCCCAGCATTTT	CAISSDRGLQPQHF
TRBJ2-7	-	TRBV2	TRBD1	TGTGCCAGCCTAGCCAGGGGGGAGCAGTACTTC	CASLARGEQYF
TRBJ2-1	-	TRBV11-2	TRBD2	TGTGCCAGCAGCCGCCTAGCGGGACACTCCTACAATGAGCAGTTCTTC	CASSRLAGHSYNEQFF
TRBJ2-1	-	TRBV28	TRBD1	TGTGCCAGCACTTTATACAGGGGGGAGTCTTACAATGAGCAGTTCTTC	CASTLYRGESYNEQFF
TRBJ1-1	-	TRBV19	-	TGTGCCAGTAGTATAGGTACAGATCATCCTAACACTGAAGCTTTCTTT	CASSIGTDHPNTEAFF
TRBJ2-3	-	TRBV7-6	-	TGTGCCAGCAGCTTAGACTACTCTAGCACAGATACGCAGTATTTT	CASSLDYSSTDTQYF
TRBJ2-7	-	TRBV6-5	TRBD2	TGTGCCAGCAGTAATCACGGGAGGGCCTCCGGCGAGCAGTACTTC	CASSNHGRASGEQYF